This T cell receptor (beta chain) was profiled in a study of T cell repertoires in cytomegalovirus infection (dated by TCRdb to between 2018 and 2021). Regarding the study in general: Recently identified HLA-C-restricted CMV epitopes, whose presentation resists viral immunomodulation, were targeted by peptide stimulations together with well-studied HLA-B-restricted epitopes. Donor HLA type was relevant to the analysis, as public TCR beta signatures indicated carriage of CMV infection together with the matching HLA type.

The full study reports these points: The ex vivo response was dominated by HLA-C-restricted CMV-specific TCR beta clonotypes, which also provided the single most frequent clonotype in two of eight donors. Carriers of CMV infection plus the relevant HLA type were discriminated by the cumulative frequency of public TCR beta family members in the study cohort and in an independent approximately 350-donor cohort.

Data came from an Illumina HiSeq 1500. The public reads were run again by TCRdb, first through fastp at Q25 and then through MiXCR, and only productive beta chains were kept. Rows merge per CDR3 protein into single entries with the most common DNA and genes. The sample table contains a few hundred thousand distinct CDR3 sequences; only one count was recorded for just under 40% of them. The ten largest clonotypes hold 48% of the sample. About this clonotype itself: Its antigen remains unidentified. Within one base of it there is no much larger clone, and no base qualities were kept.

The treatment or condition label of this sample denotes: in vitro stimulation with specific CMV peptide epitopes to enrich CMV-specific T cells. CDR1 and CDR2, per the germline V gene, are MNHNS and SASEGT. Trimmed from V: 6 bases; trimmed from J: 4 bases; junction bases lacking a gene match: 3. From the cysteine up to the phenylalanine, the CDR3 has a length of 13 residues. Just CDR3 DNA is preserved here, 39 bases in frame from base 1. The chain couples TRBV6-1 to TRBJ2-7, with 10 bases aligning to TRBD1. Material: cultured PBMCs, obtained from culture after CMV antigen stimulation. The sequence came from a human donor in good health (CMV status not recorded). Some clones in this sample may be carry-over from other donors' samples. The DNA is as follows: TGTGCCAGCAGGGGACAGGGGCTGTACGAGCAGTACTTC. Its protein reads: CASRGQGLYEQYF.